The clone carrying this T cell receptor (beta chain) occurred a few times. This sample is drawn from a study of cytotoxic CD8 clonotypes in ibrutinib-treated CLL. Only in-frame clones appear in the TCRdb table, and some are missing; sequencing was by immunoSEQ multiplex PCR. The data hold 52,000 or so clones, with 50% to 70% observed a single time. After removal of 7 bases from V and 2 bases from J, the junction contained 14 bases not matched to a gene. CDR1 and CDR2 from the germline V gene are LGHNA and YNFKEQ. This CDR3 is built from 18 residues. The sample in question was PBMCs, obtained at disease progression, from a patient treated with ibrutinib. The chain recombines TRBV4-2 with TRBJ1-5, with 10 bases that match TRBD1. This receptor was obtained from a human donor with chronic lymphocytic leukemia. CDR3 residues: CASTRRTGGPWGNQPQHF. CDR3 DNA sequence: TGTGCCAGCACTCGGAGGACAGGGGGTCCATGGGGCAATCAGCCCCAGCATTTT.